This T cell receptor (beta chain) was found in a study of blood T cell repertoires in COVID-19. Study background: The samples span acute and convalescent COVID-19 from the United States, Italy and Spain.

CDR1 MDHEN and CDR2 SYDVKM come from the germline V gene. This CDR3 comprises 17 residues. The trim removed 5 bases at V and 3 bases at J, leaving 12 bases unmatched. Assay used: immunoSEQ multiplex PCR; TCRdb lists only in-frame clones, some missing. The sample shows a few hundred thousand clones, around 88% of them seen only once. Participant ages covered roughly 18 to 89 years across about 22 US areas. Sequencing was performed on PBMCs or T cells enriched from blood (not recorded which). This TCR was sampled from a woman between 45 and 65 years old with acute COVID-19. The rearrangement joins TRBV28 to TRBJ1-5; 8 bases match TRBD1. CDR3 region: CASSTIYRDRINQPQHF. CDR3 nucleotides: TGTGCCAGCAGTACGATATACCGGGACAGGATCAATCAGCCCCAGCATTTT. Together with reference TRBV28 and TRBJ1-5, the CDR3 gives the full variable domain: DVKVTQSSRYLVKRTGEKVFLECVQDMDHENMFWYRQDPGLGLRLIYFSYDVKMKEKGDIPEGYSVSREKKERFSLILESASTNQTSMYLCASSTIYRDRINQPQHFGDGTRLSIL.